Listed here are 5 T cell receptor beta chains from one sample, sequenced in a study of blood T cell repertoires in COVID-19. The protocol was immunoSEQ multiplex PCR, while the TCRdb copy is restricted to in-frame clones and leaves out a portion. The sample lists about 200,000 clones, 65% to 90% seen once, with 13% in the top ten. Sequencing was performed on peripheral blood. The receptor set was obtained from a human donor in a cohort sampled during active COVID-19.

The genes are TRBV9 and TRBJ2-2; TRBD2 matches 11 bases. With V trimmed by 3 bases and J by 4 bases, 2 bases remained unmatched. CDR1 SGDLS and CDR2 YYNGEE come from the germline V gene. CDR3 length: 15 residues. CDR3 amino acids: CASSGLAGTTGELFF. The DNA of the CDR3 is TGTGCCAGCAGCGGACTAGCGGGGACCACCGGGGAGCTGTTTTTT.

The chain uses TRBV4-1 and TRBJ2-7, with a weak D call TRBD2 (6 bases). In germline, CDR1 is MGHRA, CDR2 YSYEKL. CDR3 size: 13 residues. V lost 1 base and J lost 6, with 10 bases in between. CDR3 protein: CASSQGTGVEQYF. CDR3 DNA sequence: TGCGCCAGCAGCCAAGGGACGGGGGTCGAGCAGTACTTC.

The chain links TRBV6-5 to TRBJ2-4, with TRBD2 identical over 10 bases. Trimming cost V 2 bases and J 7 bases; bases outside gene matches: 2. CDR1 and CDR2 (germline): MNHEY, SVGAGI. The CDR3 extends over 14 amino acids. DNA of the CDR3: TGTGCCAGCAGTTACACTAGCGGGATGAACATTCAGTACTTC. Translated, it gives CASSYTSGMNIQYF.

The chain combines TRBV6-6 with TRBJ1-2; weak D call: TRBD1 (5 bases). Germline values: CDR1 MNHNY, CDR2 SVGAGI (reference sequence). This CDR3 region has 16 residues. Trimming took 2 bases from V and 4 from J, leaving 17 bases between them. For the CDR3, the DNA is TGTGCCAGCAGTTACCCTGACCCAGGGAATCCCTATGGCTACACCTTC. It is translated as CASSYPDPGNPYGYTF.

This clone was seen a handful of times. The rearrangement joins TRBV7-8 to TRBJ2-7; 10 bases line up with TRBD2. This CDR3 spans 14 amino acids. CDR1 SGHVS and CDR2 FQNEAQ come from the germline V gene. The ends lost 6 bases at V and 2 bases at J; junction bases unmatched: 4. CDR3 DNA: TGTGCCAGCAGAGGGCTAGCGGGGGCCTACGAGCAGTACTTC. This sequence encodes CASRGLAGAYEQYF.